The 25 T cell receptor beta chains below were found in one sample sequenced in a study of blood T cell repertoires in COVID-19. Profiled with immunoSEQ multiplex PCR; TCRdb holds only in-frame clones, not every one. The sample shows about 200,000 clones, around 80% of them seen only once. Sequences were obtained from peripheral blood. Receptors were obtained from a man in his forties or fifties with acute or convalescent COVID-19.

V gene TRBV11-2 combines with J gene TRBJ1-1; TRBD1 matches 7 bases. Germline V CDR1 and CDR2: SGHAT, FQNNGV. This CDR3 is built from 15 residues. V dropped 5 bases and J dropped 4; count of bases not matched to a gene: 10. For the CDR3, the DNA is TGTGCCAGCAGCCTGCTAGGGGGCGCAAGCACTGAAGCTTTCTTT. Protein: CASSLLGGASTEAFF.

The V gene is TRBV6-5, the J gene TRBJ1-5; TRBD1 matches at 10 bases. The CDR3 sequence is 14 residues long. V trimming: 5 bases; J trimming: 7 bases; junction bases outside the gene matches: 5. Germline lookup yields CDR1 MNHEY and CDR2 SVGAGI. CDR3 coding DNA: TGTGCCAGCAGTCGACAGGGGGCACGGCAGCCCCAGCATTTT. The encoded protein is CASSRQGARQPQHF.

This clone was seen a single time. This rearrangement joins TRBV19 to TRBJ1-1; D might be TRBD1 (5 bases). This CDR3 comprises 14 residues. V lost 3 bases and J 0 bases, leaving 8 bases between the germline ends. Germline V gene lookup returns CDR1 LNHDA and CDR2 SQIVND (reference sequence). CDR3 sequence: CASSITGLNTEAFF. The CDR3 DNA follows: TGTGCCAGTAGTATCACAGGTCTGAACACTGAAGCTTTCTTT.

The chain links TRBV5-6 to TRBJ2-5, with 9 positions matching TRBD2. J gave up 0 bases and V 4 bases, and 4 bases lay outside the gene matches. The CDR3 covers 15 residues. The germline V gene has CDR1 SGHDT and CDR2 YYEEEE. CDR3 DNA sequence: TGTGCCAGCAGCCTTAGACTAGCGGACCAAGAGACCCAGTACTTC. It encodes CASSLRLADQETQYF. The full variable domain, with the rest looked up from reference TRBV5-6 and TRBJ2-5, is DAGVTQSPTHLIKTRGQQVTLRCSPKSGHDTVSWYQQALGQGPQFIFQYYEEEERQRGNFPDRFSGHQFPNYSSELNVNALLLGDSALYLCASSLRLADQETQYFGPGTRLLVL.

The chain recombines TRBV4-1 with TRBJ1-4; 7 nucleotides align to TRBD1. Germline-derived CDR1 and CDR2 are MGHRA and YSYEKL. With V trimmed by 3 bases and J by 3 bases, 10 bases remained unmatched. The CDR3 totals 17 residues. The CDR3 loop is CASSQATGTEPNEKLFF. DNA for the CDR3: TGCGCCAGCAGCCAGGCCACCGGGACAGAGCCTAATGAAAAACTGTTTTTT.

This clone was counted a few times. J is TRBJ2-4 and V is TRBV11-2; D remains ambiguous. Germline V gene lookup returns CDR1 SGHAT and CDR2 FQNNGV. The CDR3 is 13 residues long. Trimming took 0 bases from V and 6 from J, leaving 6 bases between them. The CDR3 region is CASSLEEINIQYF. CDR3 DNA: TGTGCCAGCAGCTTAGAGGAGATAAACATTCAGTACTTC.

A remark on this clone: Within the sample, other DNA sequences also encode this same CDR3. V usage is TRBV19 and J usage is TRBJ1-2; D is ambiguous. V lost 1 base, J lost 4 bases, and 10 bases lay in between. This CDR3 has 14 amino acids. Germline-derived CDR1 and CDR2 are LNHDA and SQIVND (reference sequence). CDR3 loop: CASSIGAGRYGYTF. The CDR3, as DNA: TGTGCCAGTAGTATAGGTGCGGGTCGCTATGGCTACACCTTC.

V and J are TRBV28 and TRBJ2-1; 8 positions agree with TRBD2. CDR1 is MDHEN, CDR2 SYDVKM, per germline. V shed 7 bases, J shed 9 bases, and the junction held 11 bases outside the gene matches. This CDR3 contains 14 residues. CDR3 residues: CASTLVREASEQFF. The CDR3 DNA follows: TGTGCCAGCACCCTTGTGCGGGAGGCTAGTGAGCAGTTCTTC.

This rearrangement joins TRBV6-5 to TRBJ1-1, with unresolved D. CDR3 length: 12 amino acids. Germline-derived CDR1 and CDR2 are MNHEY and SVGAGI. V lost 6 bases and J lost 3, with 8 bases in between. In DNA, the CDR3 is TGTGCCAGCAGGCGGGCGGACACTGAAGCTTTCTTT. The encoded protein is CASRRADTEAFF.

V and J are TRBV5-1 and TRBJ1-2; 9 bases fit TRBD1. The junction had 5 bases not matched to a gene; V was cut back by 3 bases and J by 5 bases. The CDR3 consists of 14 residues. The germline CDR1 and CDR2 sequences are SGHRS and YFSETQ. The DNA of the CDR3 is TGCGCCAGCAGCTCTTGGGGACAGGGTTATGGCTACACCTTC. This translates into CASSSWGQGYGYTF. The full variable domain, with the rest looked up from reference TRBV5-1 and TRBJ1-2, is KAGVTQTPRYLIKTRGQQVTLSCSPISGHRSVSWYQQTPGQGLQFLFEYFSETQRNKGNFPGRFSGRQFSNSRSEMNVSTLELGDSALYLCASSSWGQGYGYTFGSGTRLTVV.

The gene calls are TRBV12-5 and TRBJ2-7, with a tentative D call TRBD2 (5 bases). The CDR3 contains 12 residues. Germline V CDR1 and CDR2: LGHNT, FRNRAP. V lost 5 bases and J 4 bases, leaving 9 bases between the germline ends. The DNA for the CDR3 is TGTGCTAGTGGTCACAGCGGTTACGAGCAGTACTTC. Protein product: CASGHSGYEQYF.

The rearrangement joins TRBV27 to TRBJ1-2, with D uncertain. Germline loops: CDR1 MNHEY, CDR2 SMNVEV (reference sequence). Trimming took off 8 bases at V and 0 bases at J, with 10 bases between the two ends. CDR3 length: 13 residues. The CDR3 region is CASSSEANYGYTF. As DNA, the CDR3 is TGTGCCAGCTCGTCAGAAGCTAACTATGGCTACACCTTC.

The rearrangement links TRBV19 to TRBJ1-5; TRBD1 might be the D (5 bases). The germline CDR1 and CDR2 sequences are LNHDA and SQIVND (reference sequence). CDR3 length equals 13 residues. With 4 bases removed from V and 6 bases from J, the gap between germline ends came to 10 bases. CDR3 nucleotides: TGTGCCAGTAGTAGCCAGGGAGGTCAGCCCCAGCATTTT. Its translation is CASSSQGGQPQHF.

The CDR3 nucleotides read TGTGCCAGTAAGAGGACTCAGAGCTCCTACGAGCAGTACTTC. This encodes CASKRTQSSYEQYF. This chain links TRBV19 with TRBJ2-7; perhaps TRBD2 as D (5 bases). V was trimmed by 7 bases and J by 0 bases, leaving 13 bases between them. This CDR3 contains 14 residues. The germline CDR1 and CDR2 sequences are LNHDA and SQIVND (reference sequence).

The chain combines TRBV29-1 with TRBJ2-7, with 7 positions matching TRBD1. CDR1 and CDR2 from the germline V gene are SQVTM and ANQGSEA. The CDR3 is 13 amino acids. Trimming removed 7 bases from V and 5 bases from J; junction bases left unmatched: 11. CDR3 in amino acids: CSATRTGADEQYF. The CDR3 DNA is TGCAGCGCTACCCGTACAGGGGCGGACGAGCAGTACTTC.

The chain combines TRBV14 with TRBJ1-4; D remains ambiguous. V lost 0 bases and J 3 bases, leaving 8 bases between the germline ends. The CDR3 has 15 amino acids. From germline, CDR1 is SGHDN and CDR2 FVKESK. The CDR3 nucleotides read TGTGCCAGCAGCCAAGATTGGGCATCTAATGAAAAACTGTTTTTT. Its protein is CASSQDWASNEKLFF.

This rearrangement joins TRBV11-3 to TRBJ2-2; D perhaps matches TRBD1 (5 bases). Germline-derived CDR1 and CDR2 are SGHNT and YENEEA. V lost 4 bases, J lost 3 bases, and 12 bases lay in between. This CDR3 has 15 amino acids. CDR3 in amino acids: CASSWGSLDTGELFF. CDR3 DNA: TGTGCCAGCAGCTGGGGCAGCCTTGACACCGGGGAGCTGTTTTTT.

The V gene is TRBV2, the J gene TRBJ1-2; 12 positions match TRBD1. CDR1 and CDR2 (germline): SNHLY, FYNNEI. V trimming: 9 bases; J trimming: 7 bases; junction bases outside the gene matches: 6. The CDR3 is 13 residues long. The CDR3 region has the DNA TGTGCCAGGGGGGGACAGGGGGCAGCTGGCTACACCTTC. It translates to CARGGQGAAGYTF.

The V gene is TRBV3-1 (or the pseudogene TRBV3-2), the J gene TRBJ2-3, with D perhaps matching TRBD2 (6 bases). CDR1 LGHDT and CDR2 YNNKEL come from the germline V gene (reference sequence). Trimming removed 0 bases at V and 2 bases at J, with 12 bases between. The CDR3 sequence is 16 residues long. The CDR3 here is CASSQDGGFYTDTQYF. The CDR3 coding sequence is TGTGCCAGCAGCCAAGACGGGGGATTTTACACAGATACGCAGTATTTT.

The CDR3 nucleotides are TGTGCCAGCAGTTTTCGGACAGGGAGGGCCCAATACGGCACCTATGGCTACACCTTC. Its translation is CASSFRTGRAQYGTYGYTF. This chain links TRBV27 with TRBJ1-2; 8 positions agree with TRBD1. Germline trimming cut 3 bases from V and 4 bases from J; bases unmatched to any gene: 19. Germline values: CDR1 MNHEY, CDR2 SMNVEV (reference sequence). This CDR3 contains 19 residues.

The chain is built from TRBV2 and TRBJ2-1, with 13 nucleotides matching TRBD2. This CDR3 region has 13 residues. Trimming removed 8 bases from V and 6 bases from J; junction bases left unmatched: 1. CDR1 is SNHLY and CDR2 is FYNNEI in the germline V gene. This CDR3 is CASRTSGSNEQFF. The DNA of the CDR3 is TGTGCCAGCCGGACTAGCGGGAGCAATGAGCAGTTCTTC. The variable domain in full, completed from reference TRBV2 and TRBJ2-1, reads EPEVTQTPSHQVTQMGQEVILRCVPISNHLYFYWYRQILGQKVEFLVSFYNNEISEKSEIFDDQFSVERPDGSNFTLKIRSTKLEDSAMYFCASRTSGSNEQFFGPGTRLTVL.

This clone came up a few times. CDR3 DNA: TGCAGCGTTGTAGAGAGAGGGTTCCTAGCGGGAGGGGTCGGGAATGAGCAGTTCTTC. Protein sequence: CSVVERGFLAGGVGNEQFF. The J gene is TRBJ2-1, the V gene TRBV29-1, with TRBD2 matching 12 bases. This CDR3 spans 19 amino acids. In germline, CDR1 is SQVTM, CDR2 ANQGSEA. The ends lost 4 bases at V and 7 bases at J; junction bases unmatched: 20.

The rearrangement joins TRBV25-1 to TRBJ2-5; 8 positions agree with TRBD1. The germline V gene encodes CDR1 MGHDK and CDR2 SYGVNS. The CDR3 runs 17 residues. V lost 1 base to trimming and J lost 1 base; unmatched junction nucleotides: 8. As DNA, the CDR3 is TGTGCCAGCAGTGAATTTCCGGGACAGGACCCCCAAGAGACCCAGTACTTC. As protein: CASSEFPGQDPQETQYF. Combining the CDR3 with reference TRBV25-1 and TRBJ2-5 gives the whole variable domain EADIYQTPRYLVIGTGKKITLECSQTMGHDKMYWYQQDPGMELHLIHYSYGVNSTEKGDLSSESTVSRIRTEHFPLTLESARPSHTSQYLCASSEFPGQDPQETQYFGPGTRLLVL.

V usage is TRBV4-2 and J usage is TRBJ2-2, with D possibly matching TRBD2 (6 bases). CDR1 is LGHNA, CDR2 YNFKEQ, per germline. The V and J ends lost 0 bases and 3 bases respectively, with 8 bases between them. This CDR3 has 15 residues. CDR3: CASSQDGDYTGELFF. In DNA form, the CDR3 reads TGTGCCAGCAGCCAAGATGGGGACTACACCGGGGAGCTGTTTTTT.

In this sample, this clone turned up once. V and J are TRBV7-2 and TRBJ1-3; D unclear. This CDR3 contains 14 residues. CDR1 and CDR2 from the germline V gene are SGHTA and FQGNSA. V was clipped by 6 bases and J by 2 bases, with 11 bases between them. CDR3: CASRINPAGNTIYF. The CDR3 DNA is TGTGCCAGCAGGATCAACCCAGCTGGAAACACCATATATTTT.